This is a list of T cell receptor beta chains from one sample in a study of control samples from healthy donors and cancer patients. The data were produced by immunoSEQ multiplex PCR, yet TCRdb's version contains in-frame clones alone and is incomplete. The sample carries 170,000 or so clones, roughly 94% recorded once. The sample taken for sequencing was blood. All receptors come from a woman between 18 and 29 years old in good health. Both conserved end residues are part of each CDR3. D genes are given only for firm matches.

TRBV3-1/TRBV3-2	TRBJ2-2	TRBD1	TGTGCCAGCACCTCAAGGGGGCTCGGGGAGCTGTTTTTT	CASTSRGLGELFF
TRBV28	TRBJ2-3	.	TGTGCCAGCAGTTTCTTACAGACCCGAGACACAGATACGCAGTATTTT	CASSFLQTRDTDTQYF
TRBV11-2	TRBJ2-7	TRBD2	TGTGCCAGCATGGGAGGGTTAAGTTTCGACGAGCAGTACTTC	CASMGGLSFDEQYF
TRBV10-1	TRBJ2-7	.	TGCGCCAGCAGTGAACGGCTCCTCTCCGAGCAGTACTTC	CASSERLLSEQYF
TRBV27	TRBJ2-1	TRBD2	TGTGCCAGCAGGGCCTTTGGACTAGCGGCGAACTACAATGAGCAGTTCTTC	CASRAFGLAANYNEQFF
TRBV28	TRBJ1-4	.	TGTGCCAGCAGTTTCGGAGGGCCTGGGGGGTCTAATGAAAAACTGTTTTTT	CASSFGGPGGSNEKLFF
TRBV7-3	TRBJ1-2	TRBD1	TGTGCCAGCAGCTGGACAGGGAATGACTATGGCTACACCTTC	CASSWTGNDYGYTF
TRBV28	TRBJ1-1	.	TGTGCCAGCAGCTACCCCAGGAGGCTTCGGGCTGAAGCTTTCTTT	CASSYPRRLRAEAFF
TRBV18	TRBJ1-3	.	TGTGCCAGCTCACCAGACCGCTACTCTGGAAACACCATATATTTT	CASSPDRYSGNTIYF
TRBV7-9	TRBJ2-6	.	TGTGCCAGCAGCCAGAGACGGGGACGTACAGGTGGGGCCAACGTCCTGACTTTC	CASSQRRGRTGGANVLTF
TRBV9	TRBJ2-2	TRBD2	TGTGCCAGCAGCGGCCGGGACTATGACACCGGGGAGCTGTTTTTT	CASSGRDYDTGELFF